Below, one T cell receptor (beta chain) is given with its context. In this sample, this clone turned up a few times. Its specific antigen is unknown. No base quality information exists; no much larger clone differs at one position. These data are taken from a study of sequential checkpoint blockade in melanoma (dated by TCRdb to the late 2010s). Turning to the overall study: Using 1:1 randomization, the trial assigned patients either to first-line nivolumab followed by ipilimumab (arm A) or to ipilimumab followed by nivolumab (arm B). Maintenance nivolumab came after both trial sequences. Here is what the overall study found, with its caveats: Validation of the response-prediction model combining TCR metrics and mutation burden is needed in larger, independent patient cohorts.

TCRbeta CDR3 regions were immunosequenced from genomic DNA with the immunoSEQ Assay. Before high-throughput sequencing, the genomic DNA was amplified using bias-controlled multiplex PCR. The authors' analysis ran thus. To quantify the absolute abundance of each unique TCRbeta CDR3 region, the sequences were collapsed and filtered. Clonality, defined as 1 minus Pielou's evenness, was calculated using only productive rearrangements. A previously published method was used to identify clones whose frequencies were significantly greater in on-treatment samples than in baseline samples. What TCRdb holds here is the immuneACCESS table cut down to in-frame rearrangements. Part of the clones is not present; checked against another copy, under half of the missing clones reflect an unresolved V gene, and the others are unexplained. That table furnishes V, J and clone size, whereas the DNA furnished D and trimming. Recorded for this sample are approximately 22,000 clones; approximately 78% of them occurred a single time. Around a tenth of the sample belongs to the ten largest clones.

This specimen's treatment or condition label, per the study, means: randomized to nivolumab then ipilimumab (arm A) or the reverse (arm B). Prior DNA-damaging chemotherapy had not been received by any trial patient. Thawed PBMCs were sorted on a FACS Aria II flow cytometer to isolate live CD3+CD8+ cells negative for CD19 and CD56. Samples were obtained from patients with melanoma enrolled in CheckMate 064, a randomized, open-label phase II trial of sequential checkpoint blockade. Peripheral blood mononuclear cells were collected by leukapheresis, purified using Ficoll-Paque, and frozen in human serum containing about 9.8% DMSO. Immediately after sorting, the purity of sorted blood CD3+CD8+ cells was verified to be >95%, after which DNA was extracted. The receptor was isolated from a human donor with melanoma. Sample: CD8+ T cells sorted from blood (inferred from file names), taken from a patient given nivolumab and ipilimumab in sequence.

The encoded CDR3 is CASSLVATAETQYF. The DNA sequence is given as TGTGCCAGCAGCTTGGTAGCGACCGCGGAGACCCAGTACTTC. The V and J genes are TRBV5-6 and TRBJ2-5; D gene: possibly TRBD2, on 5 matching bases. CDR1 and CDR2 (SGHDT, YYEEEE) derive from the germline V gene. Between the V and J ends, shortened by 0 bases and 5 bases respectively, the junction contains 11 bases. The CDR3 spans 14 residues, from the cysteine through the phenylalanine. This entry keeps only the CDR3 DNA: 42 bases, framed from base 1.